A selection of T cell receptor beta chains follows, all from one sample in a study of shared clonotypes between healthy human individuals. TCRdb's table, derived via immunoSEQ multiplex PCR, lists solely in-frame clones and lacks some. The sample contains some 2,000,000 clones, 85% to 95% of which appear only once. The specimen sequenced was naive CD8+ T cells sorted from blood. The receptors were sampled from a man aged 18 to 30 in good health. CDR3s include the opening cysteine and the closing phenylalanine or tryptophan. Each record gives: CDR3 protein, CDR3 DNA, clone size, V gene, J gene, D gene. D genes are given only for firm matches. Size tells how often a clone was seen (once, few, many) or the class of an expanded clone, and some rows leave it out.

cdr3_aa: CASSSLIAGDNTGELFF
cdr3_nt: TGTGCCAGTAGTTCACTAATAGCGGGAGACAACACCGGGGAGCTGTTTTTT
clone_size: NA
v_call: TRBV19
j_call: TRBJ2-2
d_call: TRBD2

cdr3_aa: CAERQDTHNEQFF
cdr3_nt: TGTGCCGAGCGTCAGGACACCCACAATGAGCAGTTCTTC
clone_size: few
v_call: TRBV5-4
j_call: TRBJ2-1
d_call: NA

cdr3_aa: CASSIGTGEAYEQYF
cdr3_nt: TGTGCCAGCAGTATAGGGACAGGGGAAGCCTACGAGCAGTACTTC
clone_size: NA
v_call: TRBV6-5
j_call: TRBJ2-7
d_call: TRBD1

cdr3_aa: CASSWTSGTLGELFF
cdr3_nt: TGCGCCAGCAGCTGGACTAGCGGGACCCTCGGGGAGCTGTTTTTT
clone_size: NA
v_call: TRBV5-1
j_call: TRBJ2-2
d_call: TRBD2

cdr3_aa: CASKSGEGEQYF
cdr3_nt: TGTGCCAGCAAGTCGGGAGAGGGTGAGCAGTACTTC
clone_size: NA
v_call: TRBV28
j_call: TRBJ2-5
d_call: NA

cdr3_aa: CASSYNAGPYEQYF
cdr3_nt: TGTGCCAGCAGTTACAATGCGGGACCCTACGAGCAGTACTTC
clone_size: NA
v_call: TRBV6-6
j_call: TRBJ2-7
d_call: NA

cdr3_aa: CASSSWTSFHEQYF
cdr3_nt: TGTGCCAGCAGCTCATGGACTAGCTTCCACGAGCAGTACTTC
clone_size: NA
v_call: TRBV7-9
j_call: TRBJ2-7
d_call: TRBD2

cdr3_aa: CASSYQGGNNEKLFF
cdr3_nt: TGTGCCAGCAGTTACCAAGGGGGGAATAATGAAAAACTGTTTTTT
clone_size: NA
v_call: TRBV6-5
j_call: TRBJ1-4
d_call: NA

cdr3_aa: CASSEVAAEQYF
cdr3_nt: TGTGCCAGCAGTGAAGTAGCTGCGGAGCAGTACTTC
clone_size: NA
v_call: TRBV6-1
j_call: TRBJ2-7
d_call: NA

cdr3_aa: CASSEPAPTSGGPQETQYF
cdr3_nt: TGTGCCAGCAGTGAACCCGCCCCGACTAGCGGGGGCCCCCAGGAGACCCAGTACTTC
clone_size: once
v_call: TRBV6-1
j_call: TRBJ2-5
d_call: TRBD2

cdr3_aa: CASSFWGGGPGANVLTF
cdr3_nt: TGTGCCAGCAGCTTTTGGGGAGGGGGCCCCGGGGCCAACGTCCTGACTTTC
clone_size: NA
v_call: TRBV5-4
j_call: TRBJ2-6
d_call: NA

cdr3_aa: CASSYFVDRVPFGYEQYF
cdr3_nt: TGTGCCAGCAGTTATTTTGTAGATCGTGTTCCTTTTGGCTACGAGCAGTACTTC
clone_size: NA
v_call: TRBV6-9
j_call: TRBJ2-7
d_call: NA

cdr3_aa: CASKLAGNTGELFF
cdr3_nt: TGTGCCAGCAAACTAGCGGGGAACACCGGGGAGCTGTTTTTT
clone_size: NA
v_call: TRBV21-1
j_call: TRBJ2-2
d_call: NA

cdr3_aa: CASGLGIGTTYNEQFF
cdr3_nt: TGTGCTAGTGGTTTGGGAATCGGGACAACCTACAATGAGCAGTTCTTC
clone_size: NA
v_call: TRBV12-5
j_call: TRBJ2-1
d_call: NA

cdr3_aa: CASRPTMENTEAFF
cdr3_nt: TGTGCCAGCAGGCCAACGATGGAGAACACTGAAGCTTTCTTT
clone_size: NA
v_call: TRBV6-5
j_call: TRBJ1-1
d_call: NA

cdr3_aa: CASTMRQGLTNEKLFF
cdr3_nt: TGTGCCAGCACTATGAGGCAGGGCCTGACTAATGAAAAACTGTTTTTT
clone_size: few
v_call: TRBV28
j_call: TRBJ1-4
d_call: NA

cdr3_aa: CASGEPRETQYF
cdr3_nt: TGTGCCAGCGGCGAACCTAGAGAGACCCAGTACTTC
clone_size: NA
v_call: TRBV11-2
j_call: TRBJ2-5
d_call: NA

cdr3_aa: CASSSDYSGSQETQYF
cdr3_nt: TGTGCCAGCAGCTCGGACTATAGCGGGTCCCAAGAGACCCAGTACTTC
clone_size: NA
v_call: TRBV7-9
j_call: TRBJ2-5
d_call: TRBD2

cdr3_aa: CASSPTGNTGELFF
cdr3_nt: TGCGCCAGCAGCCCGACAGGGAATACCGGGGAGCTGTTTTTT
clone_size: NA
v_call: TRBV4-1
j_call: TRBJ2-2
d_call: TRBD1

cdr3_aa: CATSRDRGENQPQHF
cdr3_nt: TGTGCCACCAGCAGAGATCGCGGCGAGAATCAGCCCCAGCATTTT
clone_size: NA
v_call: TRBV15
j_call: TRBJ1-5
d_call: NA

cdr3_aa: CASTPRTSGNYNEQFF
cdr3_nt: TGTGCCAGCACTCCCCGGACTAGCGGGAACTACAATGAGCAGTTCTTC
clone_size: NA
v_call: TRBV27
j_call: TRBJ2-1
d_call: TRBD2

cdr3_aa: CASSSTGWSGANVLTF
cdr3_nt: TGTGCCAGCAGTTCGACAGGGTGGTCTGGGGCCAACGTCCTGACTTTC
clone_size: NA
v_call: TRBV27
j_call: TRBJ2-6
d_call: TRBD1

cdr3_aa: CASSGSSAEAFF
cdr3_nt: TGTGCCAGTAGTGGCAGCTCCGCTGAAGCTTTCTTT
clone_size: NA
v_call: TRBV19
j_call: TRBJ1-1
d_call: NA

cdr3_aa: CAWSHGSYNEQFF
cdr3_nt: TGTGCCTGGAGTCACGGCTCCTACAATGAGCAGTTCTTC
clone_size: NA
v_call: TRBV30
j_call: TRBJ2-1
d_call: NA

cdr3_aa: CASSLDTGSAYEQYF
cdr3_nt: TGCGCCAGCAGCTTGGATACAGGGTCAGCCTACGAGCAGTACTTC
clone_size: NA
v_call: TRBV5-1
j_call: TRBJ2-7
d_call: NA

cdr3_aa: CASSPDGNTEAFF
cdr3_nt: TGTGCCAGCAGCCCGGACGGGAACACTGAAGCTTTCTTT
clone_size: few
v_call: TRBV13
j_call: TRBJ1-1
d_call: NA

cdr3_aa: CASSSGDNEQFF
cdr3_nt: TGTGCCAGCAGCTCGGGGGACAATGAGCAGTTCTTC
clone_size: NA
v_call: TRBV5-6
j_call: TRBJ2-1
d_call: NA

cdr3_aa: CSVRPAGHEQYF
cdr3_nt: TGCAGCGTGCGACCAGCAGGCCACGAGCAGTACTTC
clone_size: NA
v_call: TRBV29-1
j_call: TRBJ2-7
d_call: NA

cdr3_aa: CASSYGTVNPDTQYF
cdr3_nt: TGTGCCAGCAGTTACGGGACAGTAAACCCAGATACGCAGTATTTT
clone_size: NA
v_call: TRBV6-5
j_call: TRBJ2-3
d_call: TRBD1

cdr3_aa: CASSLGGALREQYF
cdr3_nt: TGTGCCAGCAGCTTAGGGGGGGCTCTAAGAGAGCAGTACTTC
clone_size: NA
v_call: TRBV7-9
j_call: TRBJ2-7
d_call: NA

cdr3_aa: CASSPSPTSNTGELFF
cdr3_nt: TGTGCCAGCAGCCCATCGCCCACTTCGAACACCGGGGAGCTGTTTTTT
clone_size: NA
v_call: TRBV6-6
j_call: TRBJ2-2
d_call: NA

cdr3_aa: CAISDERNTIYF
cdr3_nt: TGTGCCATCAGCGACGAGAGAAACACCATATATTTT
clone_size: NA
v_call: TRBV10-3
j_call: TRBJ1-3
d_call: NA

cdr3_aa: CASSEVGPNEYNEQFF
cdr3_nt: TGTGCCAGCAGTGAAGTCGGCCCGAACGAATACAATGAGCAGTTCTTC
clone_size: NA
v_call: TRBV2
j_call: TRBJ2-1
d_call: NA

cdr3_aa: CASSFPRGLYEQYF
cdr3_nt: TGTGCCAGCAGTTTCCCCAGGGGTCTTTACGAGCAGTACTTC
clone_size: NA
v_call: TRBV28
j_call: TRBJ2-7
d_call: NA

cdr3_aa: CASSPGQGPRNEQFF
cdr3_nt: TGTGCCAGCAGCCCGGGACAGGGGCCCCGAAATGAGCAGTTCTTC
clone_size: NA
v_call: TRBV7-9
j_call: TRBJ2-1
d_call: TRBD1

cdr3_aa: CASSPPMGTGELFF
cdr3_nt: TGTGCCAGCAGCCCTCCTATGGGCACCGGGGAGCTGTTTTTT
clone_size: NA
v_call: TRBV9
j_call: TRBJ2-2
d_call: NA

cdr3_aa: CASSFGTGTYEQYF
cdr3_nt: TGTGCCAGCAGCTTCGGGACAGGAACCTACGAGCAGTACTTC
clone_size: NA
v_call: TRBV11-2
j_call: TRBJ2-7
d_call: TRBD1

cdr3_aa: CASSQGSWAGELFF
cdr3_nt: TGCGCCAGCAGCCAAGGCTCCTGGGCAGGGGAGCTGTTTTTT
clone_size: NA
v_call: TRBV4-3
j_call: TRBJ2-2
d_call: NA

cdr3_aa: CATLSRQGVSPLHF
cdr3_nt: TGTGCCACCCTGTCCCGACAGGGGGTCTCACCCCTCCACTTT
clone_size: NA
v_call: TRBV19
j_call: TRBJ1-6
d_call: TRBD1

cdr3_aa: CASSDSSEEEGPLHF
cdr3_nt: TGTGCCAGCAGTGACTCGAGCGAAGAGGAGGGCCCCCTCCACTTT
clone_size: NA
v_call: TRBV6-6
j_call: TRBJ1-6
d_call: NA

cdr3_aa: CASRSDGYQPQHF
cdr3_nt: TGTGCCAGCAGGTCGGACGGTTATCAGCCCCAGCATTTT
clone_size: NA
v_call: TRBV6-5
j_call: TRBJ1-5
d_call: NA

cdr3_aa: CASSVSTSGITDTQYF
cdr3_nt: TGTGCCAGCAGTGTGTCGACTAGCGGGATCACAGATACGCAGTATTTT
clone_size: NA
v_call: TRBV2
j_call: TRBJ2-3
d_call: TRBD2

cdr3_aa: CASSLGTGSYGYTF
cdr3_nt: TGTGCCAGCAGCTTGGGGACAGGGTCCTATGGCTACACCTTC
clone_size: NA
v_call: TRBV5-6
j_call: TRBJ1-2
d_call: TRBD1

cdr3_aa: CASTSLAGSYNEQFF
cdr3_nt: TGTGCCAGCACCTCCCTAGCGGGCTCCTACAATGAGCAGTTCTTC
clone_size: NA
v_call: TRBV27
j_call: TRBJ2-1
d_call: TRBD2